The clone carrying this T cell receptor (beta chain) has just a few counts. Its antigen remains unidentified. Every isolated RNA sample was fully reverse transcribed, so sequencing captured expressed TCRB transcripts. Repertoires were generated with immunoSEQ multiplex PCR, while TCRdb's copy carries only in-frame clones and drops some. This table has fewer than 350,000 clones, approximately 15% appearing once. CDR3 length: 15 residues. Trimming took 3 bases from V and 2 from J, leaving 13 bases between them. The V gene's germline CDR1 is LNHNV and CDR2 YYDKDF (reference sequence). The data stem from a study of beta chain features in type 1 diabetes. The study's findings and limits: Type 1 diabetes patients had TCRB CDR3s that were shorter (moderately but significantly so) in all four CD4+ subsets.

The TCR originated in a man younger than 30 with type 1 diabetes. The chain couples TRBV15 to TRBJ1-2; D perhaps matches TRBD1 (6 bases). Sequencing was performed on naive CD4+ T cells from blood. The CDR3 region is CATSSTKGHNYGYTF. The CDR3 DNA is TGTGCCACCAGCAGTACGAAGGGACACAACTATGGCTACACCTTC.